This TCR beta chain was sequenced during a study of T cell responses to AZD1222 COVID-19 vaccine (dated by TCRdb to about 2021). In terms of the full investigation: TCR sequencing covered 233 trial participants: some 210 given two doses of AZD1222 and about 26 given two doses of MenACWY control vaccine. Trial participants were enrolled by age into subgroups of 18-55, 56-69 and 70-plus years, and about 150, 27 and 61 TCR-sequenced participants, respectively, were included in these subgroups.

The CDR3 regions of human TCRbeta chains were analyzed by immunosequencing. Per the source publication's procedure: TCRs in the repertoires were matched against a reference library of SARS-CoV-2-specific TCRs that had been generated with the MIRA antigen-specificity platform. Breadth meant the fraction of unique TCRs that were SARS-CoV-2-associated, whereas depth meant the fraction of total T cells that were SARS-CoV-2-associated. Each spike-specific TCR was assigned to its reactive spike region and to a CD4 or CD8 class using the MIRA data. Log10-transformed breadth and depth values were compared by one-way ANOVA with Sidak's multiple comparisons tests. TCRdb took this table from immuneACCESS and kept in-frame rearrangements with V and J called. Such tables lack part of the clones; where checked against another copy, unresolved V genes explain under half of the gap, and the rest is unexplained. V, J and clone size are taken as reported in that table, and D and trimming were inferred from the DNA itself. This sample has 150,000 to 200,000 clones in its table, and roughly nine tenths of those were observed once. The ten top clones hold about 1.1% of the sample.

Results the study describes overall, beyond this receptor: Because no day 14 peak-response samples were available, the repertoires could be characterized only after the peak T cell response. Conclusions about previously exposed vaccinees were limited because only 6 or 7 AZD1222 recipients were SARS-CoV-2 seropositive at baseline. After two AZD1222 doses, both the breadth and the depth of spike-specific TCRs were significantly higher than at day 0 and than in MenACWY recipients. The 56-69-year group was small, and its depth increase did not reach significance, likely because of low power. Participants were mostly white British, with more females than males. The authors suggested clonal diversity may have been underestimated. CD4 TCRs associated with the vaccine covered the entire spike protein, and the dominant responses were in regions 160-218 and 743-854. Reportedly, almost half of the unique spike-specific TCRs recognized epitopes lying outside the regions that are mutated in the B.1.351 and B.1.1.7 variants.

This sample's time point label indicates: about 28 days (+/-7) after the second vaccine dose. Because spike-specific TCR depth and breadth did not differ between the two schedules, AZD1222 recipients who got a second dose at roughly 4 weeks were pooled with those who got a second dose at roughly 12 weeks. Vaccinee samples were obtained from the UK trials COV001 and COV002, which included a single-blind randomized controlled phase 2/3 trial of AZD1222 (ChAdOx1 nCoV-19) in healthy adults. Trial participant PBMC samples were collected at day 0 and day 28 after the second dose for TCRbeta chain sequencing. Details on this clone: Its specific antigen is unknown. Qualities for individual bases were not recorded, and no much larger clone is one base off.

For this chain, trimming is 6 bases at the V end and 1 base at the J end, and the number of junction bases without a gene match is 8. The CDR3 measures 15 amino acids from cysteine to phenylalanine. Just the 45-base CDR3 DNA is kept, in frame starting at base 1. CDR1 SNHLY and CDR2 FYNNEI were looked up in the germline V gene. The rearrangement joined TRBV2 to TRBJ1-1, and TRBD1 aligns with 7 junction nucleotides. This clonotype was sampled from an adult who received the AZD1222 COVID-19 vaccine. Here the sequenced sample was peripheral blood, taken 28 days after the second AZD1222 dose. The nucleotide sequence is given as TGTGCCAGCAGGGAACCACAGGGGAAGAACACTGAAGCTTTCTTT. Translated, this is CASREPQGKNTEAFF.